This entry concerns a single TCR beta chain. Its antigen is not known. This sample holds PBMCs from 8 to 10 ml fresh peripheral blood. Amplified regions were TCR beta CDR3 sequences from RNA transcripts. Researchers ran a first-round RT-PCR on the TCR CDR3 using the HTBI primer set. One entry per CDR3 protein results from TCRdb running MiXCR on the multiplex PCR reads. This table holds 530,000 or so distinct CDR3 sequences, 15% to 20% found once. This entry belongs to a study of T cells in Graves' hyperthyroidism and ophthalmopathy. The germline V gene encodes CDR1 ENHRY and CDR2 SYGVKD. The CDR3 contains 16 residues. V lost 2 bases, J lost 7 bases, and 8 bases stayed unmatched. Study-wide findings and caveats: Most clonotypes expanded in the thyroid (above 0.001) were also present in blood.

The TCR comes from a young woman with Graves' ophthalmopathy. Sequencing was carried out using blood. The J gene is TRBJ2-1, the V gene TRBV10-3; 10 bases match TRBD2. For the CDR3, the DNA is TGTGCCATCAGTGAGGAAGGTAGCGGGGGGTCGAATGAGCAGTTCTTC. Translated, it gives CAISEEGSGGSNEQFF.